The 12 T cell receptor beta chains reported below all come from one sample, sequenced in a study of PD-1 blockade in classical Hodgkin lymphoma. Each patient relapsed following autologous stem cell transplantation, and prior brentuximab vedotin exposure differed. Data came from immunoSEQ multiplex PCR; TCRdb stores just in-frame clones and leaves some out. The sample records fewer than 30,000 clones, 83% being singletons. The specimen was peripheral blood mononuclear cells (PBMCs), collected before the second cycle of nivolumab. These receptors all come from a human donor with classical Hodgkin lymphoma.

This clone showed up just once. The rearrangement joins TRBV6-5 to TRBJ1-2; D unclear. Germline-derived CDR1 and CDR2 are MNHEY and SVGAGI. This CDR3 is 11 amino acids long. The ends were cut back, 5 bases at V and 5 bases at J, with 6 bases in the middle. Written as DNA, the CDR3 is TGTGCCAGCAGTGTCAGTTATGGCTACACCTTC. Translation gives CASSVSYGYTF.

A single count supports this clone. The chain employs TRBV7-2 and TRBJ1-6; a weak D match, TRBD1 (5 bases). With 2 bases removed from V and 7 bases from J, the gap between germline ends came to 6 bases. Germline CDR1 and CDR2: SGHTA and FQGNSA. The length of the CDR3 is 13 residues. In nucleotides, the CDR3 is TGTGCCAGCAGCTTATGGGACAATTCACCCCTCCACTTT. This sequence encodes CASSLWDNSPLHF.

The V and J genes are TRBV5-1 and TRBJ1-4; 10 bases are shared with TRBD1. This CDR3 is 15 amino acids long. The germline CDR1 and CDR2 sequences are SGHRS and YFSETQ. With 4 bases clipped from V and 7 bases from J, the junction kept 7 bases outside the gene matches. The CDR3 region is CASSPQGTGAEKLFF. The CDR3 nucleotides are TGCGCCAGCAGCCCTCAAGGGACAGGGGCTGAAAAACTGTTTTTT.

The J gene is TRBJ2-7, the V gene TRBV9; D is uncertain. CDR1 is SGDLS, CDR2 YYNGEE, per germline. V was cut by 0 bases and J by 5 bases, with 12 bases left in between. The CDR3 has 14 amino acids. The CDR3 coding sequence is TGTGCCAGCAGCGTAGCCCCTTCAAAGGACGAGCAGTACTTC. Its protein product is CASSVAPSKDEQYF.

The chain combines TRBV6-1 with TRBJ2-1; D ambiguous. V dropped 3 bases and J dropped 11 bases, with 8 bases sitting between them. Germline V CDR1 and CDR2: MNHNS, SASEGT. The CDR3 totals 11 residues. The DNA of the CDR3 is TGTGCCAGCAGTGAGTTATGGAAGCAGTTCTTC. Its translation is CASSELWKQFF.

The rearrangement links TRBV7-9 to TRBJ2-3, with TRBD1 identical over 11 bases. Germline V lookup: CDR1 SEHNR, CDR2 FQNEAQ (reference sequence). Losses at the gene ends were 6 bases for V and 4 bases for J; bases not matched to a gene: 6. This CDR3 region has 15 residues. The CDR3: CASSRGQGASDTQYF. The CDR3 coding sequence is TGTGCCAGCAGTCGAGGACAGGGGGCATCAGATACGCAGTATTTT.

This chain links TRBV2 with TRBJ1-5; no firm D call. This CDR3 region has 13 residues. Trimming cost V 8 bases and J 4 bases, with 12 bases left between them. Germline values: CDR1 SNHLY, CDR2 FYNNEI. The CDR3 is CASRWGRNQPQHF. CDR3 nucleotide sequence: TGTGCCAGCCGGTGGGGTCGGAATCAGCCCCAGCATTTT.

This chain connects TRBV7-9 to TRBJ2-1; the match to TRBD1 covers 7 bases. There are 16 residues in the CDR3. V trimming: 2 bases; J trimming: 4 bases; junction bases outside the gene matches: 8. CDR1 is SEHNR and CDR2 is FQNEAQ in the germline V gene (reference sequence). CDR3 residues: CASSLRGLREYNEQFF. In nucleotides, the CDR3 is TGTGCCAGCAGCTTAAGGGGGCTGAGGGAGTACAATGAGCAGTTCTTC.

The chain employs TRBV12-5 and TRBJ2-3; 13 bases agree with TRBD2. The CDR3 is 16 residues long. Germline V gene sequence: CDR1 LGHNT, CDR2 FRNRAP. V lost 0 bases and J lost 4; bases outside the gene matches: 1. CDR3 amino acids: CASGLVLAGGADTQYF. The CDR3 DNA reads as TGTGCTAGTGGTTTGGTACTAGCGGGGGGGGCAGATACGCAGTATTTT.

The chain couples TRBV6-6 to TRBJ1-3; D gene ambiguous. Germline CDR1 reads MNHNY; CDR2 reads SVGAGI (reference sequence). The CDR3 sequence is 13 residues long. Trimming removed 5 bases at V and 2 bases at J, with 7 bases between. CDR3 DNA sequence: TGTGCCAGCAGTGACCAGGCTGGAAACACCATATATTTT. Translated: CASSDQAGNTIYF.

The V call is TRBV18, the J call TRBJ2-2; TRBD2 matches 11 bases. CDR1 is KGHSH and CDR2 is LQKENI in the germline V gene. The CDR3 runs 16 residues. V lost 0 bases and J lost 3; bases outside the gene matches: 0. CDR3 residues: CASSPPGLADTGELFF. DNA of the CDR3: TGTGCCAGCTCACCACCGGGACTAGCGGACACCGGGGAGCTGTTTTTT.

The chain recombines TRBV7-2 with TRBJ1-5, with D possibly matching TRBD1 (6 bases). This CDR3 contains 14 residues. Germline V gene data show CDR1 as SGHTA and CDR2 as FQGNSA. Trimming took 5 bases from V and 2 from J, leaving 10 bases between them. The CDR3 loop is CASSPGGRNQPQHF. The CDR3, as DNA: TGTGCCAGCAGCCCGGGGGGGCGCAATCAGCCCCAGCATTTT.